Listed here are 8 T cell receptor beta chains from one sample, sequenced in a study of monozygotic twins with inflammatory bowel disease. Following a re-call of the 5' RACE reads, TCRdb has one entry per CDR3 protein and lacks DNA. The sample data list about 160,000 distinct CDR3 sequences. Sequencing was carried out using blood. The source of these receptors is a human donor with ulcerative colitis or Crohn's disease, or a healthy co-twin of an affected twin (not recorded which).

This CDR3 is CASSPGHDTGELFF. The V call is TRBV12-3 or TRBV12-4, the J call TRBJ2-2; TCRdb outputs TRBD1, but without DNA this stays unchecked. This CDR3 region has 14 residues.

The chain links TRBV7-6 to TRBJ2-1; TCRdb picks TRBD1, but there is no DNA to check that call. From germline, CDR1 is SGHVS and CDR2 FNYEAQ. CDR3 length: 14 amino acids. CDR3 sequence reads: CASSLARGGRKQFF.

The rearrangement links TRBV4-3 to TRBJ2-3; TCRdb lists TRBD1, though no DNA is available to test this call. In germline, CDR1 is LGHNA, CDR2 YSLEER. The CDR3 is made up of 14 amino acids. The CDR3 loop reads CASSRGTGADTQYF.

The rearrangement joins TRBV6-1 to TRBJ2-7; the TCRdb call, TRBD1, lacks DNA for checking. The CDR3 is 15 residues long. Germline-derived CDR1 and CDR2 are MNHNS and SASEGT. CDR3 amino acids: CASSPTPGQAYEQYF.

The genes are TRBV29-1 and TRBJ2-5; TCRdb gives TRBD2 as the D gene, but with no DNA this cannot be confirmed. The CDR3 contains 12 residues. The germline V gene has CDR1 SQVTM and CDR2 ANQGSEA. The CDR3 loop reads CSVEGTPETQYF.

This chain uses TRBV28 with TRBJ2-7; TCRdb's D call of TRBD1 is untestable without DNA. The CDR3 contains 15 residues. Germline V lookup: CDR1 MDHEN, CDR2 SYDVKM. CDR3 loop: CASSLVGRGRNEQYF.

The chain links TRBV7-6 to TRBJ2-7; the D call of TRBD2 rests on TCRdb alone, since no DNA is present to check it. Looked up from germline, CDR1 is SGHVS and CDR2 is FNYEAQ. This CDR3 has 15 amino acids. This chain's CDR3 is CASSPRTTQPYEQYF.

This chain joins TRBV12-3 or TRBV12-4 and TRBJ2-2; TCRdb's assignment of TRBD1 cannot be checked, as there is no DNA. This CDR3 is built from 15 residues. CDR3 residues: CASWLGDRGPGELFF.